This passage covers 27 T cell receptor beta chains from one sample sequenced in a study of shared clonotypes between healthy human individuals (dated by TCRdb to 2020 to 2021). Library preparation used the immunoSEQ multiplex PCR assay. The source is immuneACCESS, and TCRdb retained only in-frame sequences with V and J called. Part of the clones is not carried over; for the studies checked, unresolved V genes explain less than half of this, and the remainder is unexplained. The sample profile shows some 1.5 million clones; around 97% of them were found once. The top ten constitute about 1% of the sample. The sequenced sample was naive CD4+ T cells sorted from blood. The sample's cell subset or site label, in plain terms: CD45RA+ positively selected. These receptors were obtained from a man aged 25-45 years in good health.

This clone was seen only once. This chain uses TRBV5-1 with TRBJ1-1, with D uncertain. CDR3 length: 13 residues. The ends were cut back, 4 bases at V and 4 bases at J, with 11 bases in the middle. Germline lookup yields CDR1 SGHRS and CDR2 YFSETQ. CDR3: CASSPPATTEAFF. CDR3 coding DNA: TGCGCCAGCAGCCCGCCGGCCACCACTGAAGCTTTCTTT.

The rearrangement joins TRBV7-2 to TRBJ2-1; unclear D gene. Between the trimmed V and J ends, which lost 3 bases and 6 bases, there was a span of 15 bases. The V gene's germline CDR1 is SGHTA and CDR2 FQGNSA. The CDR3 consists of 15 residues. CDR3 DNA: TGTGCCAGCAGCTTCCCCCCCGGGCTAGGCAATGAGCAGTTCTTC. It is translated as CASSFPPGLGNEQFF.

The V and J genes are TRBV4-3 and TRBJ2-3; D is uncertain. The CDR3 consists of 17 residues. Germline V lookup: CDR1 LGHNA, CDR2 YSLEER. V was shortened by 4 bases and J by 0 bases, with 17 bases between the two germline ends. For the CDR3, the DNA is TGCGCCAGCAGCCCTAATAAGGCCGCTGCTAGCACAGATACGCAGTATTTT. It is translated as CASSPNKAAASTDTQYF.

The V gene is TRBV7-9, the J gene TRBJ2-3, with 14 bases fitting TRBD2. Trimming at V came to 5 bases and at J to 7 bases, leaving 8 bases not matched to a gene. Looked up from germline, CDR1 is SEHNR and CDR2 is FQNEAQ (reference sequence). The CDR3 totals 16 residues. CDR3 loop: CASSQRTSGRSNTQYF. CDR3 in DNA: TGTGCCAGCAGCCAGAGGACTAGCGGGAGGAGTAATACGCAGTATTTT.

As to this clone: Other DNA sequences in the same sample also yield this CDR3. The J gene is TRBJ2-7, the V gene TRBV4-3; 7 bases match TRBD2. J gave up 0 bases and V 3 bases, and 5 bases lay outside the gene matches. This CDR3 has 15 residues. Germline-derived CDR1 and CDR2 are LGHNA and YSLEER. The CDR3, as DNA: TGCGCCAGCAGCCAGGAGGGGAGGGGCTCCTACGAGCAGTACTTC. It codes for CASSQEGRGSYEQYF.

The chain is built from TRBV7-3 and TRBJ2-1; D possibly corresponds to TRBD2 (5 bases). Trimming shortened V by 5 bases and J by 6 bases, and 11 bases separated the two germline ends. This CDR3 comprises 13 residues. The germline CDR1 and CDR2 sequences are SGHTA and FQGTGA. DNA for the CDR3: TGTGCCAGCAGCCCCCGTGAGGGCAATGAGCAGTTCTTC. As protein: CASSPREGNEQFF.

This chain connects TRBV29-1 to TRBJ2-5; the D is unclear. Trimming stripped 4 bases from V and 1 base from J, with 19 bases between. Germline CDR1 and CDR2: SQVTM and ANQGSEA. The CDR3 spans 16 residues. DNA of the CDR3: TGCAGCGTTGTTTCCCCCCGCGGCGGTATCCAAGAGACCCAGTACTTC. This translates into CSVVSPRGGIQETQYF.

In its sample, this clone was seen a few times. The chain combines TRBV7-3 with TRBJ2-1; D might be TRBD2 (6 bases). The CDR3 covers 13 residues. Germline assignment: CDR1 SGHTA and CDR2 FQGTGA. Between the trimmed V and J ends, which lost 3 bases and 6 bases, there was a span of 9 bases. CDR3 protein: CASSLEGSNEQFF. DNA of the CDR3: TGTGCCAGCAGCTTGGAGGGATCCAATGAGCAGTTCTTC.

This chain uses TRBV5-1 with TRBJ2-7; TRBD1 agrees at 9 bases. CDR1 is SGHRS and CDR2 is YFSETQ in the germline V gene. The CDR3 totals 13 residues. V trimming: 4 bases; J trimming: 6 bases; junction bases outside the gene matches: 5. The CDR3 sequence: CASSHGQGSEQYF. Written as DNA, the CDR3 is TGCGCCAGCAGCCACGGACAGGGGAGCGAGCAGTACTTC. Full variable domain (remainder filled in from reference TRBV5-1 and TRBJ2-7): KAGVTQTPRYLIKTRGQQVTLSCSPISGHRSVSWYQQTPGQGLQFLFEYFSETQRNKGNFPGRFSGRQFSNSRSEMNVSTLELGDSALYLCASSHGQGSEQYFGPGTRLTVT.

This clone was seen a single time. The rearrangement joins TRBV7-6 to TRBJ2-1; no firm D call. V was clipped by 6 bases and J by 0 bases, with 12 bases between them. CDR3 length: 15 amino acids. Germline V lookup: CDR1 SGHVS, CDR2 FNYEAQ. This CDR3 reads CASSPQISSYNEQFF. CDR3 nucleotides: TGTGCCAGCAGTCCTCAGATCAGCTCCTACAATGAGCAGTTCTTC.

This rearrangement joins TRBV27 to TRBJ2-7; weak D call: TRBD2 (5 bases). The CDR3 runs 16 residues. Germline CDR1 and CDR2: MNHEY and SMNVEV (reference sequence). V was pared by 7 bases and J by 4 bases, with 23 bases between. The CDR3 here is CASTPLGRTGRYEQYF. As DNA, the CDR3 is TGTGCCAGCACCCCACTTGGACGGACTGGGAGATACGAGCAGTACTTC.

This clone was seen a single time. CDR3 DNA: TGCGCCAGCAGCACAACGGAGCCACCCTCCTACGAGCAGTACTTC. It encodes CASSTTEPPSYEQYF. The rearrangement links TRBV5-1 to TRBJ2-7, with D unclear. The CDR3 sequence is 15 residues long. Deletions cut 4 bases from V and 0 bases from J, with 14 bases between. The V gene's germline CDR1 is SGHRS and CDR2 YFSETQ.

The sample holds one count of this clone. The chain uses TRBV9 and TRBJ2-5, with TRBD1 identical over 9 bases. CDR1 is SGDLS, CDR2 YYNGEE, per germline. This CDR3 has 15 residues. Unmatched junction bases numbered 6, after V lost 2 bases and J lost 4 bases. The CDR3 loop is CASSVDRGAGETQYF. Written as DNA, the CDR3 is TGTGCCAGCAGCGTCGACAGGGGGGCTGGAGAGACCCAGTACTTC.

The chain joins TRBV7-9 to TRBJ1-3; no clear D. V was trimmed by 4 bases and J by 0 bases, leaving 16 bases between them. The CDR3 runs 17 residues. The V gene's germline CDR1 is SEHNR and CDR2 FQNEAQ (reference sequence). As DNA, the CDR3 is TGTGCCAGCAGCTCTCTTGTTTCGGGCACCTCTGGAAACACCATATATTTT. The encoded protein is CASSSLVSGTSGNTIYF. Combining the CDR3 with reference TRBV7-9 and TRBJ1-3 gives the whole variable domain DTGVSQNPRHKITKRGQNVTFRCDPISEHNRLYWYRQTLGQGPEFLTYFQNEAQLEKSRLLSDRFSAERPKGSFSTLEIQRTEQGDSAMYLCASSSLVSGTSGNTIYFGEGSWLTVV.

The chain employs TRBV15 and TRBJ1-5; no clear D. V was trimmed by 6 bases and J by 7 bases, leaving 13 bases between them. Germline V gives CDR1 LNHNV, CDR2 YYDKDF (reference sequence). This CDR3 is 13 amino acids long. The CDR3 bases are TGTGCCACCAGTCGAGCCTTCCGGCAGCCCCAGCATTTT. Its translation is CATSRAFRQPQHF.

This chain connects TRBV28 to TRBJ1-5; the D is unclear. V gave up 7 bases and J gave up 4 bases, with 8 bases separating them. The CDR3 loop spans 12 amino acids. The germline CDR1 and CDR2 sequences are MDHEN and SYDVKM. As DNA, the CDR3 is TGTGCCAGCAAGTATGGAAATCAGCCCCAGCATTTT. Translating gives CASKYGNQPQHF.

V gene TRBV25-1 combines with J gene TRBJ1-4, with D maybe TRBD1 (6 bases). There are 17 residues in the CDR3. Germline V gene sequence: CDR1 MGHDK, CDR2 SYGVNS. V dropped 2 bases and J dropped 7 bases, with 20 bases sitting between them. DNA of the CDR3: TGTGCCAGCAGTGAACGTTCAAGGGGGGGGGAACGTGAAAAACTGTTTTTT. This gives the protein CASSERSRGGEREKLFF. The full variable domain, with the rest looked up from reference TRBV25-1 and TRBJ1-4, is EADIYQTPRYLVIGTGKKITLECSQTMGHDKMYWYQQDPGMELHLIHYSYGVNSTEKGDLSSESTVSRIRTEHFPLTLESARPSHTSQYLCASSERSRGGEREKLFFGSGTQLSVL.

The V gene is TRBV28, the J gene TRBJ1-1, with no clear D. The CDR3 spans 12 residues. Germline V gives CDR1 MDHEN, CDR2 SYDVKM. Trimming shortened V by 5 bases and J by 1 base, and 5 bases separated the two germline ends. As DNA, the CDR3 is TGTGCCAGCAGTACGACGAACACTGAAGCTTTCTTT. Translated, it gives CASSTTNTEAFF.

This clone appeared once. This chain joins TRBV19 and TRBJ1-1; 9 bases are a match to TRBD1. Germline trimming cut 4 bases from V and 1 base from J; bases unmatched to any gene: 7. CDR3 length equals 16 residues. Looked up from germline, CDR1 is LNHDA and CDR2 is SQIVND (reference sequence). This CDR3 is CASSTIQGAKNTEAFF. The CDR3 DNA follows: TGTGCCAGTAGTACTATACAGGGGGCGAAGAACACTGAAGCTTTCTTT.

V and J are TRBV7-3 and TRBJ2-3; no clear D. The CDR3 is 15 amino acids. CDR1 is SGHTA and CDR2 is FQGTGA in the germline V gene. V dropped 5 bases and J dropped 0 bases, with 12 bases sitting between them. Here the CDR3 DNA reads TGTGCCAGCAGCCTTGTAGCAACTAGCACAGATACGCAGTATTTT. It encodes CASSLVATSTDTQYF.

This rearrangement joins TRBV9 to TRBJ2-3; possible D gene TRBD1, 6 bases. Trimming shortened V by 4 bases and J by 5 bases, and 17 bases separated the two germline ends. This CDR3 contains 15 residues. Germline CDR1 is SGDLS and CDR2 is YYNGEE. Written as DNA, the CDR3 is TGTGCCAGCAGCCCCTCGTTAACAGGGCGAGATACGCAGTATTTT. Its protein is CASSPSLTGRDTQYF.

The V and J genes are TRBV19 and TRBJ1-2; no clear D gene. V was trimmed by 6 bases and J by 2 bases, leaving 10 bases between them. CDR3 length: 13 residues. Germline V lookup: CDR1 LNHDA, CDR2 SQIVND (reference sequence). CDR3 nucleotide sequence: TGTGCCAGTAGGAACACCTCCAACTATGGCTACACCTTC. It is translated as CASRNTSNYGYTF.

V gene TRBV5-1 combines with J gene TRBJ2-2, with D unclear. The CDR3 covers 15 residues. V was trimmed by 3 bases and J by 0 bases, leaving 9 bases between them. Germline V lookup: CDR1 SGHRS, CDR2 YFSETQ. CDR3 sequence: CASSSGPTNTGELFF. CDR3 nucleotide sequence: TGCGCCAGCAGCTCCGGGCCCACGAACACCGGGGAGCTGTTTTTT.

CDR3 in DNA: TGTGCCAGTAGGCCCGGACTAGCGGGTTTAAACACCGGGGAGCTGTTTTTT. Amino acids: CASRPGLAGLNTGELFF. The chain uses TRBV19 and TRBJ2-2; TRBD2 matches at 11 bases. The CDR3 spans 17 residues. Trimming removed 6 bases from V and 2 bases from J; junction bases left unmatched: 8. Germline lookup yields CDR1 LNHDA and CDR2 SQIVND (reference sequence).

This chain links TRBV6-6 with TRBJ2-1, with D possibly TRBD1 on 6 matching bases. Germline CDR1 reads MNHNY; CDR2 reads SVGAGI (reference sequence). The CDR3 consists of 14 residues. Trimming took 10 bases from V and 10 from J, leaving 23 bases between them. The CDR3 DNA is TGTGCCACATCAATAGTAGTAGACAGGACAGAGCAGTTCTTC. Its protein product is CATSIVVDRTEQFF.

The J gene is TRBJ2-1, the V gene TRBV25-1, with 10 nucleotides matching TRBD1. This CDR3 has 14 amino acids. Germline CDR1 reads MGHDK; CDR2 reads SYGVNS. Trimming at V came to 4 bases and at J to 6 bases, leaving 3 bases not matched to a gene. CDR3 protein: CASSVRTGGNEQFF. Written as DNA, the CDR3 is TGTGCCAGCAGTGTTCGGACAGGGGGCAATGAGCAGTTCTTC.

The CDR3 nucleotides are TGTGCCAGCAGCCAAGGGTTGTCAGGAACTAAAATCTACGAGCAGTACTTC. Translated, it gives CASSQGLSGTKIYEQYF. The chain uses TRBV14 and TRBJ2-7; no clear D gene. CDR3 length: 17 residues. V shed 1 base and J shed 3 bases, with 19 bases lying between them. Germline CDR1 SGHDN, CDR2 FVKESK.